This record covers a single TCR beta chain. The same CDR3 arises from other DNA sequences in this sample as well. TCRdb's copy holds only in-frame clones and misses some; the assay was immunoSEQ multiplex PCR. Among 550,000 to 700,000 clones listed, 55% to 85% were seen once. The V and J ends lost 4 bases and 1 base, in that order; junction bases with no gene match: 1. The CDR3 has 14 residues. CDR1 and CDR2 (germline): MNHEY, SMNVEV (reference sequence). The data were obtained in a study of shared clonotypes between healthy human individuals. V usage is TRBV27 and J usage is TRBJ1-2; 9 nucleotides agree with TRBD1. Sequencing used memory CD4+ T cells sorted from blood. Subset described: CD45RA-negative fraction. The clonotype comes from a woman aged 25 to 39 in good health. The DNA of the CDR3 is TGTGCCAGCAGTTGGGGACAGGGTAACTATGGCTACACCTTC. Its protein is CASSWGQGNYGYTF.